Listed here are 7 T cell receptor beta chains from one sample, sequenced in a study of T cell responses to AZD1222 COVID-19 vaccine. Method: immunoSEQ multiplex PCR; TCRdb's copy keeps in-frame clones and lacks some. Of 130,000 to 150,000 clones listed, approximately 88% are singletons. The sequencing used peripheral blood, collected on day 0 of AZD1222 vaccination. These receptors were taken from an adult in good health.

V is TRBV27 and J is TRBJ2-7; D possibly corresponds to TRBD2 (5 bases). Trimming removed 6 bases at V and 3 bases at J, with 9 bases between. This CDR3 contains 12 residues. Per the germline V gene, CDR1 is MNHEY and CDR2 is SMNVEV (reference sequence). The CDR3 nucleotides are TGTGCCAGCAGCGGACTCAACTACGAGCAGTACTTC. It encodes CASSGLNYEQYF.

V is TRBV5-1 and J is TRBJ1-2; D is unresolved. Between the trimmed V and J ends, which lost 0 bases and 8 bases, there was a span of 11 bases. Germline values: CDR1 SGHRS, CDR2 YFSETQ. The CDR3 runs to 13 residues. The CDR3 sequence is CASSLEVLGGYTF. DNA for the CDR3: TGCGCCAGCAGCTTGGAGGTTTTAGGCGGCTACACCTTC.

The CDR3 is CASSFKAGFLSGNTIYF. The DNA for the CDR3 is TGTGCCAGCAGTTTTAAAGCAGGGTTCCTCTCTGGAAACACCATATATTTT. The V gene is TRBV27, the J gene TRBJ1-3, with D perhaps matching TRBD1 (5 bases). V shed 3 bases and J shed 0 bases, with 15 bases lying between them. Germline CDR1 is MNHEY and CDR2 is SMNVEV (reference sequence). The CDR3 is made up of 17 amino acids.

The genes are TRBV15 and TRBJ2-7; TRBD2 matches at 10 bases. CDR1 and CDR2 (germline): LNHNV, YYDKDF (reference sequence). The ends lost 1 base at V and 3 bases at J; junction bases unmatched: 3. The CDR3 is 15 residues long. This CDR3 reads CATSRALAGDYEQYF. DNA for the CDR3: TGTGCCACCAGCAGAGCCCTAGCGGGGGACTACGAGCAGTACTTC.

The gene calls are TRBV19 and TRBJ1-1; TRBD1 might be the D (6 bases). CDR3 length equals 15 residues. Trimming removed 6 bases from V and 4 bases from J, with 18 bases in between. Germline V CDR1 and CDR2: LNHDA, SQIVND (reference sequence). For the CDR3, the DNA is TGTGCCAGTAGATCGACTGGGGGCGCATCCACTGAAGCTTTCTTT. This sequence encodes CASRSTGGASTEAFF.

This clone was seen a handful of times. The gene calls are TRBV19 and TRBJ2-3; 8 nucleotides line up with TRBD1. This CDR3 is 15 amino acids long. The junction had 10 bases not matched to a gene; V was cut back by 7 bases and J by 4 bases. Germline-derived CDR1 and CDR2 are LNHDA and SQIVND (reference sequence). The DNA for the CDR3 is TGTGCCAGTACCTCAGGGGGCGCGGATTCAGATACGCAGTATTTT. It translates to CASTSGGADSDTQYF.

In this sample, this clone turned up many times. The chain carries TRBV5-1 and TRBJ1-1; the match to TRBD1 covers 8 bases. V lost 4 bases to trimming and J lost 11 bases; unmatched junction nucleotides: 13. Germline values: CDR1 SGHRS, CDR2 YFSETQ. The CDR3 runs to 14 residues. The CDR3 DNA reads as TGCGCCAGCAGCCTTGGACAGGGCGTAGTTCGGGCTTTCTTT. Translation gives CASSLGQGVVRAFF.